A single sample gave rise to the 28 T cell receptor beta chains below, sequenced in a study of cytotoxic CD8 clonotypes in ibrutinib-treated CLL. Generated by immunoSEQ multiplex PCR, the TCRdb table keeps only in-frame clones and is missing some. The table shows about 200,000 clones, with around three quarters occurring only once. This sample comprised PBMCs, obtained after 24 months of ibrutinib treatment. The receptors come from a human donor with chronic lymphocytic leukemia.

This sequence joins TRBV5-8 and TRBJ2-1; D not certain. V was clipped by 0 bases and J by 6 bases, with 7 bases between them. Germline V lookup: CDR1 SGHTS, CDR2 YDEGEE. There are 13 residues in the CDR3. CDR3 loop: CASSLVRRNEQFF. The CDR3 DNA sequence: TGTGCCAGCAGCTTGGTCCGGCGCAATGAGCAGTTCTTC.

This clone showed up just a few times. The rearrangement uses TRBV7-9 and TRBJ2-7; D possibly corresponds to TRBD1 (5 bases). The CDR3 consists of 15 residues. With 1 base removed from V and 2 bases from J, the gap between germline ends came to 12 bases. Germline V gene sequence: CDR1 SEHNR, CDR2 FQNEAQ (reference sequence). CDR3 sequence: CASSLGAGLTYEQYF. Here the CDR3 DNA reads TGTGCCAGCAGCTTAGGAGCAGGGCTCACCTACGAGCAGTACTTC.

The chain carries TRBV28 and TRBJ1-3; D perhaps matches TRBD1 (5 bases). Germline V CDR1 and CDR2: MDHEN, SYDVKM. V dropped 4 bases and J dropped 0 bases, with 16 bases sitting between them. The CDR3 runs to 17 residues. In nucleotides, the CDR3 is TGTGCCAGCAGTTCCCCTCCAGGGACCATCTCTGGAAACACCATATATTTT. It is translated as CASSSPPGTISGNTIYF.

This rearrangement joins TRBV27 to TRBJ2-3; 7 positions agree with TRBD2. The trim removed 3 bases at V and 0 bases at J, leaving 6 bases unmatched. The CDR3 runs 16 residues. Germline lookup yields CDR1 MNHEY and CDR2 SMNVEV (reference sequence). CDR3 nucleotides: TGTGCCAGCAGTTTTTTTCCTAGCGGTAGCACAGATACGCAGTATTTT. The encoded protein is CASSFFPSGSTDTQYF.

Only one count was recorded for this clone. DNA for the CDR3: TGTGCCAGCAGTCAACGGCAGGGGGCGTCCGAGCAGTACTTC. This encodes CASSQRQGASEQYF. The V call is TRBV28, the J call TRBJ2-7; 8 bases are a match to TRBD1. The CDR3 contains 14 residues. V dropped 5 bases and J dropped 6; count of bases not matched to a gene: 9. Germline CDR1 is MDHEN and CDR2 is SYDVKM.

V gene TRBV2 combines with J gene TRBJ2-7, with TRBD1 matching over 12 bases. The CDR3 consists of 14 residues. The germline V gene encodes CDR1 SNHLY and CDR2 FYNNEI. V trimming: 7 bases; J trimming: 7 bases; junction bases outside the gene matches: 8. In nucleotides, the CDR3 is TGTGCCAGCATCCGGGACAGGGGGCGAGGTGAGCAGTACTTC. Translation gives CASIRDRGRGEQYF. The complete variable domain, with remaining parts taken from reference TRBV2 and TRBJ2-7, reads EPEVTQTPSHQVTQMGQEVILRCVPISNHLYFYWYRQILGQKVEFLVSFYNNEISEKSEIFDDQFSVERPDGSNFTLKIRSTKLEDSAMYFCASIRDRGRGEQYFGPGTRLTVT.

This rearrangement joins TRBV12-5 to TRBJ1-2; no clear D. CDR3 length: 14 amino acids. CDR1 is LGHNT, CDR2 FRNRAP, per germline. V lost 3 bases, J lost 6 bases, and 14 bases lay in between. CDR3 sequence (DNA): TGTGCTAGTGGTTTATCCGAGGAATCACATGGCTACACCTTC. Translated: CASGLSEESHGYTF. The whole variable domain, filled in from reference TRBV12-5 and TRBJ1-2, reads DARVTQTPRHKVTEMGQEVTMRCQPILGHNTVFWYRQTMMQGLELLAYFRNRAPLDDSGMPKDRFSAEMPDATLATLKIQPSEPRDSAVYFCASGLSEESHGYTFGSGTRLTVV.

A single count supports this clone. The rearrangement joins TRBV5-4 to TRBJ2-1; D possibly corresponds to TRBD2 (7 bases). Germline V gives CDR1 SGHNT, CDR2 YYREEE (reference sequence). V lost 3 bases and J 8 bases, leaving 15 bases between the germline ends. The CDR3 has 14 amino acids. CDR3 residues: CASSYRGGGDEQFF. Here the CDR3 DNA reads TGTGCCAGCAGCTACCGTGGGGGGGGCGATGAGCAGTTCTTC.

The chain employs TRBV30 and TRBJ2-7, with TRBD2 identical over 7 bases. The germline gives CDR1 GTSNPN, CDR2 SVGIG (reference sequence). This CDR3 is built from 13 residues. V lost 4 bases, J lost 4 bases, and 7 bases stayed unmatched. CDR3: CAWNVRAGYEQYF. The CDR3 DNA sequence: TGTGCCTGGAATGTTCGAGCGGGGTACGAGCAGTACTTC.

This clone has just a few counts. V and J are TRBV18 and TRBJ2-6; D is ambiguous. The CDR3 sequence is 15 residues long. The ends were cut back, 0 bases at V and 1 base at J, with 4 bases in the middle. CDR1 is KGHSH, CDR2 LQKENI, per germline. CDR3 loop: CASSPPLSGANVLTF. CDR3 bases: TGTGCCAGCTCACCACCGTTATCTGGGGCCAACGTCCTGACTTTC.

The V gene is TRBV11-1, the J gene TRBJ2-7; D is perhaps TRBD1 (5 bases). CDR3 size: 13 residues. CDR1 SGHAT and CDR2 FQDESV come from the germline V gene (reference sequence). The V and J ends lost 3 bases and 0 bases respectively, with 6 bases between them. This chain's CDR3 is CASSLGHSYEQYF. CDR3 nucleotides: TGTGCCAGCAGCTTGGGGCACTCCTACGAGCAGTACTTC.

This clone was picked up a small number of times. The rearrangement joins TRBV11-1 to TRBJ1-5; TRBD1 might be the D (5 bases). Trimming removed 5 bases from V and 6 bases from J, with 11 bases in between. Germline V CDR1 and CDR2: SGHAT, FQDESV (reference sequence). The CDR3 has 13 amino acids. CDR3: CASSPNGGQPQHF. CDR3 DNA sequence: TGTGCCAGCAGCCCTAACGGGGGTCAGCCCCAGCATTTT. The full variable domain, its missing parts supplied by reference TRBV11-1 and TRBJ1-5, is EAEVAQSPRYKITEKSQAVAFWCDPISGHATLYWYRQILGQGPELLVQFQDESVVDDSQLPKDRFSAERLKGVDSTLKIQPAELGDSAMYLCASSPNGGQPQHFGDGTRLSIL.

The V and J genes are TRBV25-1 and TRBJ2-2; D is undetermined. The CDR3 sequence is 13 residues long. The germline gives CDR1 MGHDK, CDR2 SYGVNS. V lost 3 bases and J lost 5, with 7 bases in between. CDR3 residues: CASSDAYTGELFF. Here the CDR3 DNA reads TGTGCCAGCAGTGACGCTTATACCGGGGAGCTGTTTTTT.

Of note for this clone: The identical CDR3 is also encoded by other nucleotide sequences in the sample. V and J are TRBV5-1 and TRBJ2-1; TRBD2 agrees at 11 bases. The germline V gene encodes CDR1 SGHRS and CDR2 YFSETQ. The CDR3 has 16 residues. The V and J ends lost 4 bases and 4 bases, in that order; junction bases with no gene match: 7. CDR3 sequence reads: CASSLEGTSGYNEQFF. CDR3 nucleotide sequence: TGCGCCAGCAGCCTGGAAGGGACTAGCGGTTACAATGAGCAGTTCTTC.

The chain uses TRBV30 and TRBJ2-1; tentative D call: TRBD2 (5 bases). Trimming left V 0 bases short and J 7 bases short, with 16 bases between. CDR1 GTSNPN and CDR2 SVGIG come from the germline V gene (reference sequence). This CDR3 comprises 15 residues. Here the CDR3 reads CAWSVSASILNEQFF. The CDR3 nucleotides read TGTGCCTGGAGTGTGTCGGCTAGCATTTTGAATGAGCAGTTCTTC.

The rearrangement joins TRBV6-5 to TRBJ1-1, with D unclear. Germline CDR1 and CDR2: MNHEY and SVGAGI. Trimming removed 6 bases from V and 8 bases from J, with 13 bases in between. This CDR3 comprises 12 residues. In DNA, the CDR3 is TGTGCCAGCAGCCCCGGGAGGCTGGAAGCTTTCTTT. Protein: CASSPGRLEAFF.

V is TRBV7-2 and J is TRBJ2-1, with D perhaps matching TRBD2 (5 bases). The V end was cut by 5 bases, the J end by 3 bases, with 5 bases between. The CDR3 has 12 residues. Germline lookup yields CDR1 SGHTA and CDR2 FQGNSA. The CDR3 spells CASSRDYNEQFF. CDR3 DNA sequence: TGTGCCAGCAGCCGGGACTACAATGAGCAGTTCTTC. Full variable domain (outside the CDR3, taken from reference TRBV7-2 and TRBJ2-1): GAGVSQSPSNKVTEKGKDVELRCDPISGHTALYWYRQSLGQGLEFLIYFQGNSAPDKSGLPSDRFSAERTGGSVSTLTIQRTQQEDSAVYLCASSRDYNEQFFGPGTRLTVL.

V and J are TRBV11-2 and TRBJ2-7; 9 nucleotides match TRBD2. J lost 0 bases, V lost 7 bases, and 7 bases had no gene match. The CDR3 is 15 amino acids. Germline V gives CDR1 SGHAT, CDR2 FQNNGV. The CDR3: CASTEVAGVSYEQYF. The CDR3 region has the DNA TGTGCCAGCACCGAAGTAGCGGGAGTCTCCTACGAGCAGTACTTC.

The genes are TRBV5-1 and TRBJ1-2; no clear D gene. The ends were cut back, 0 bases at V and 4 bases at J, with 10 bases in the middle. The CDR3 totals 14 residues. Germline CDR1 is SGHRS and CDR2 is YFSETQ. CDR3: CASSLEATSYGYTF. CDR3 in DNA: TGCGCCAGCAGCTTGGAGGCGACTAGCTATGGCTACACCTTC.

V is TRBV5-6 and J is TRBJ1-2; maybe TRBD1 (6 bases). CDR1 and CDR2 (germline): SGHDT, YYEEEE. Deletions cut 2 bases from V and 4 bases from J, with 15 bases between. The CDR3 length is 15 residues. The CDR3 is CASSFSTGSFYGYTF. The CDR3 bases are TGTGCCAGCAGCTTTTCCACAGGGTCTTTCTATGGCTACACCTTC.

The chain joins TRBV4-3 to TRBJ2-3, with 7 bases fitting TRBD2. Germline V gene data show CDR1 as LGHNA and CDR2 as YSLEER. The CDR3 sequence is 17 residues long. V lost 4 bases and J lost 1; bases outside the gene matches: 11. The CDR3 region has the DNA TGCGCCAGCAGCCCCAGAGCGGGGCCGACCGGCACAGATACGCAGTATTTT. Translated, it gives CASSPRAGPTGTDTQYF.

V and J are TRBV5-6 and TRBJ2-7, with D maybe TRBD2 (6 bases). Trimming shortened V by 4 bases and J by 5 bases, and 22 bases separated the two germline ends. The CDR3 runs to 16 residues. CDR1 and CDR2 (germline): SGHDT, YYEEEE. The CDR3 reads CASSRPSLAVMHEQYF. CDR3 DNA: TGTGCCAGCAGCCGCCCGTCACTAGCTGTAATGCACGAGCAGTACTTC.

The table lists this clone with a count of one. The J gene is TRBJ1-1, the V gene TRBV7-9; D unclear. The CDR3 is 14 amino acids. Deletions cut 4 bases from V and 2 bases from J, with 11 bases between. Per germline, CDR1 SEHNR and CDR2 FQNEAQ (reference sequence). CDR3 protein: CASSSLAGNTEAFF. The CDR3 nucleotides are TGTGCCAGCAGCTCCCTCGCGGGAAACACTGAAGCTTTCTTT.

The chain uses TRBV7-3 and TRBJ2-7, with 7 bases lining up with TRBD1. CDR1 is SGHTA, CDR2 FQGTGA, per germline. The V segment lost 5 bases and the J segment 0 bases; nucleotides outside the gene matches: 4. This CDR3 region has 14 residues. The CDR3 sequence: CASSPRDSSYEQYF. The DNA of the CDR3 is TGTGCCAGCAGCCCCCGGGACAGCTCCTACGAGCAGTACTTC.

V is TRBV7-2 and J is TRBJ2-1, with D uncertain. This CDR3 contains 15 residues. Trimming took 1 base from V and 8 from J, leaving 15 bases between them. Germline-derived CDR1 and CDR2 are SGHTA and FQGNSA. CDR3 DNA sequence: TGTGCCAGCAGCTTAGATCCCCGTCGGTCCGATGAGCAGTTCTTC. Translation: CASSLDPRRSDEQFF.

This chain uses TRBV6-6 with TRBJ1-5, with D perhaps matching TRBD1 (6 bases). V was clipped by 5 bases and J by 11 bases, with 10 bases between them. Germline lookup yields CDR1 MNHNY and CDR2 SVGAGI (reference sequence). This CDR3 is built from 11 residues. CDR3 nucleotide sequence: TGTGCCAGCAGTACGGGACAATCCCAGCATTTT. Protein sequence: CASSTGQSQHF.

The rearrangement joins TRBV7-2 to TRBJ2-7, with TRBD1 matching 9 bases. This CDR3 region has 17 residues. The V and J ends lost 0 bases and 6 bases, in that order; junction bases with no gene match: 12. Germline V gives CDR1 SGHTA, CDR2 FQGNSA. CDR3 in amino acids: CASSLAHSSQGAREQYF. In DNA form, the CDR3 reads TGTGCCAGCAGCTTAGCCCACAGTTCACAGGGGGCTCGCGAGCAGTACTTC.

In DNA form, the CDR3 reads TGTGCCAGCAGCCACGAAAGTCAGTACCAAGAGACCCAGTACTTC. Translation gives CASSHESQYQETQYF. The rearrangement joins TRBV7-2 to TRBJ2-5; D unclear. CDR3 length: 15 residues. CDR1 SGHTA and CDR2 FQGNSA come from the germline V gene. The V end lost 5 bases, the J end lost 0 bases, and 13 bases lay between the germline ends. The entire variable domain, with the rest obtained from reference TRBV7-2 and TRBJ2-5, is as follows: GAGVSQSPSNKVTEKGKDVELRCDPISGHTALYWYRQSLGQGLEFLIYFQGNSAPDKSGLPSDRFSAERTGGSVSTLTIQRTQQEDSAVYLCASSHESQYQETQYFGPGTRLLVL.